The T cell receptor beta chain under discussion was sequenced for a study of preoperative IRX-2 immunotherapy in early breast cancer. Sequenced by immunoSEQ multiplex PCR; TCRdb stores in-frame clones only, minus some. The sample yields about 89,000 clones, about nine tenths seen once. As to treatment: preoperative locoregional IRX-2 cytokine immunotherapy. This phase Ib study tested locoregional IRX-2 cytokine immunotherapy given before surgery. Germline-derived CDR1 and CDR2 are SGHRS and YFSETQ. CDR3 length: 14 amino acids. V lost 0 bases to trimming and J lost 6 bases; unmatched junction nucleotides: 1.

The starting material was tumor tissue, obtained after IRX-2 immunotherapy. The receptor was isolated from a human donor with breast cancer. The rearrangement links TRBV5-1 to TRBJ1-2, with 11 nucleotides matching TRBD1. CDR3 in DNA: TGCGCCAGCAGCTTGGGGACAGGGGGCAATGGCTACACCTTC. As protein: CASSLGTGGNGYTF.